This T cell receptor (beta chain) was obtained from a study of vaccination and CD4 T cells after COVID-19. Germline V gene lookup returns CDR1 SGHNT and CDR2 YYREEE (reference sequence). The CDR3 is 11 amino acids. Trimming stripped 4 bases from V and 5 bases from J, with 7 bases between. As to time point: late sampling 161 to 241 days after vaccination in a few convalescent patients. Treatment: approximately nine-day PBMC culture with coronavirus spike peptide pools or control peptides (ViraFEST assay). Once obtained from cultured CD4+ T cells, the DNA was sequenced using the Oncomine TCR Beta short-read assay. Using its own MiXCR run on the PCR reads, TCRdb lists one record per CDR3 protein. The data show tens of thousands of distinct CDR3 sequences, 28% seen once. This clonotype was counted between two and nine times. Its antigen remains unidentified.

The starting material was CD4+ T cells from blood, cultured in vitro, obtained about 7 months after SARS-CoV-2 vaccination. This sequence joins TRBV5-4 and TRBJ2-7; D is ambiguous. The TCR originated in a human donor who had recovered from COVID-19. This CDR3 is CASSNYHEQYF. The CDR3, as DNA: TGTGCCAGCAGCAACTACCACGAGCAGTACTTC.